What follows describes a single T cell receptor beta chain. Its antigen is undetermined. These data come from a study of T cell clusters in autoimmune cytopenias. Germline V gene sequence: CDR1 GTSNPN, CDR2 SVGIG (reference sequence). The CDR3 has 17 residues. TRB was amplified from around 250 ng of peripheral blood genomic DNA per sample. Study findings and constraints: Functional roles of the in silico T cell clusters still await experimental validation.

One tube held mixed TRB-A and TRB-B primer pools for touch-down PCR. TCRdb reprocessed the multiplex PCR reads and keeps a single row for each CDR3 protein, giving no DNA. The sample table includes about 11,000 distinct CDR3 sequences. The data were also submitted as part of a second study, on T cell repertoires in aging, cancer and after chemotherapy.

The sequence derives from a human donor in good health. The chain joins TRBV30 to TRBJ2-3. Sequenced input: peripheral blood. Here the CDR3 reads CAWSVGLMATSTDTQYF.